Presented here are 3 T cell receptor beta chains from one specimen sequenced in a study of neurological immune-mediated disorders (dated by TCRdb to the late 2010s). Libraries were constructed by 5' RACE. Sequencing used an Illumina HiSeq 2500. TCRdb reprocessed the public reads (quality trimming at Q25 with fastp, clone calling with MiXCR) and kept in-frame beta chains. CDR3 protein duplicates are merged, each entry listing the most common genes and DNA. In all, the sample holds 42,000 or so distinct CDR3 sequences, and around 2.5% of those were seen once. Of the sample, 9% to 15% falls within the top ten clones. Sequencing was carried out using PBMCs. These receptors originate from a man aged 25-45 years with multiple sclerosis.

This clonotype was picked up a small number of times. The V gene is TRBV11-2, the J gene TRBJ2-7, with D possibly TRBD1 on 6 matching bases. Trimming pared 5 bases from V and 7 bases from J, leaving 15 bases between. This CDR3 is built from 13 residues. The germline gives CDR1 SGHAT, CDR2 FQNNGV. The CDR3 DNA is TGTGCCAGCAGCCACCAACAGGGCAAAGAGCAGTACTTC. Protein: CASSHQQGKEQYF. The full variable domain, completed using reference TRBV11-2 and TRBJ2-7, is EAGVAQSPRYKIIEKRQSVAFWCNPISGHATLYWYQQILGQGPKLLIQFQNNGVVDDSQLPKDRFSAERLKGVDSTLKIQPAKLEDSAVYLCASSHQQGKEQYFGPGTRLTVT.

This clonotype was recorded a few times. The V call is TRBV20-1, the J call TRBJ2-4, with D perhaps assigned TRBD1 or TRBD2 (6 bases each). The V and J ends lost 0 bases and 1 base respectively, with 19 bases between them. CDR1 and CDR2 (germline): DFQATT, SNEGSKA (reference sequence). The CDR3 length is 18 residues. DNA for the CDR3: TGCAGTGCTAGAGATCATATATTGGTAGGGGGGGCCAAAAACATTCAGTACTTC. This codes for CSARDHILVGGAKNIQYF.

In its sample, this clonotype was seen many times. The chain combines TRBV6-2 or TRBV6-3 with TRBJ2-5, with 15 bases that match TRBD2. This CDR3 has 17 residues. Trimming removed 6 bases from V and 4 bases from J; junction bases left unmatched: 9. CDR1 is MNHEY, CDR2 SVGEGT, per germline. CDR3 residues: CASRKPAGLAGGETQYF. In DNA form, the CDR3 reads TGTGCCAGCAGGAAACCTGCGGGACTAGCGGGAGGAGAGACCCAGTACTTC.